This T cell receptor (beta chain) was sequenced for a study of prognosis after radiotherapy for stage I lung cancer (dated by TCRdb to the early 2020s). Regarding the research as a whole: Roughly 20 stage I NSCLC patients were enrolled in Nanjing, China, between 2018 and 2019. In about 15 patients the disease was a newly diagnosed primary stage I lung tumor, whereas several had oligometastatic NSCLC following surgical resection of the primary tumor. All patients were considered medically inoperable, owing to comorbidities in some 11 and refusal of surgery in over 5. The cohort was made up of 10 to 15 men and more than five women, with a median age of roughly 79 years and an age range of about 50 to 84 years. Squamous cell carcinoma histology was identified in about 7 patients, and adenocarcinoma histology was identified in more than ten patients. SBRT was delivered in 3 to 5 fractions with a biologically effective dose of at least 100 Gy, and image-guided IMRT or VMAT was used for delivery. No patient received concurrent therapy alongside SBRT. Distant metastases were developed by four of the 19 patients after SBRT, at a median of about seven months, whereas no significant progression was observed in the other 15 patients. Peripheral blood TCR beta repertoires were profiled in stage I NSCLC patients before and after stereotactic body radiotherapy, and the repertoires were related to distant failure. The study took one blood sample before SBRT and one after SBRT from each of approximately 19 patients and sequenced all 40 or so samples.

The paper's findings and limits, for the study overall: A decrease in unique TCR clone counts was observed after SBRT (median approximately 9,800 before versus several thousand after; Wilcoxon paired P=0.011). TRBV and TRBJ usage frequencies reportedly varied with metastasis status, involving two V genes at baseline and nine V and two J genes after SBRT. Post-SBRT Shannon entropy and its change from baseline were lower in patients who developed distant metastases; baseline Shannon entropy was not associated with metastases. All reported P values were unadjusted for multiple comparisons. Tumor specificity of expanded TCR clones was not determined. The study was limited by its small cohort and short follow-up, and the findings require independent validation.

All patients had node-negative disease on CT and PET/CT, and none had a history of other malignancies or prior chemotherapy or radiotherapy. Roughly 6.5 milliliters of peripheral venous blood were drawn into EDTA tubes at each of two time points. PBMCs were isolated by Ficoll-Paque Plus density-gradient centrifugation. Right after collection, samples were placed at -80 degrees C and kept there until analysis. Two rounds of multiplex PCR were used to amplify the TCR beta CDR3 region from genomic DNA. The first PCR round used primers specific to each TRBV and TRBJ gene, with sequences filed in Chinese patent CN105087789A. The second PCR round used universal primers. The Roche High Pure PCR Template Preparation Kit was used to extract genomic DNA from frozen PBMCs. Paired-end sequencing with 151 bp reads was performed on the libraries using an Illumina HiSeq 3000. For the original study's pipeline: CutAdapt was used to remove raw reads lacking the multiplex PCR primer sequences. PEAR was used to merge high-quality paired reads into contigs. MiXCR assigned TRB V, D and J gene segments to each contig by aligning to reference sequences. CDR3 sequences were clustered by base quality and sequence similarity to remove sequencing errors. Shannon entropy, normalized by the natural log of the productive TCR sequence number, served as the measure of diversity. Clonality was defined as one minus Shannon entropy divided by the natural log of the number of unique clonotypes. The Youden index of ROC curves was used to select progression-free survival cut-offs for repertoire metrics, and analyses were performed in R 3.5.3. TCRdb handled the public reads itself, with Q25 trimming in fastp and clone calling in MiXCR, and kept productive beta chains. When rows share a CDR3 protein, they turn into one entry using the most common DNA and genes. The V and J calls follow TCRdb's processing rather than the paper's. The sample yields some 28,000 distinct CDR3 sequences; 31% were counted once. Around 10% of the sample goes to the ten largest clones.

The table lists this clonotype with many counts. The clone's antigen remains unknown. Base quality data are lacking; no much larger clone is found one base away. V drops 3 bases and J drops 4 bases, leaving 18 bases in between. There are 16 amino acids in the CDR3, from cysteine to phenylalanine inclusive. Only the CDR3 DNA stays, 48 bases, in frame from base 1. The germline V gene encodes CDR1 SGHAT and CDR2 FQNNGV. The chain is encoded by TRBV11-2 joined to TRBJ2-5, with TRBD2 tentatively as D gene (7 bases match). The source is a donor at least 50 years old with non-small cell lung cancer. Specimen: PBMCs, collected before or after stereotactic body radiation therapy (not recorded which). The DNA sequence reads TGTGCCAGCAGCTTCCAGGGGAGGGTAGCGCGAGAGACCCAGTACTTC. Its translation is CASSFQGRVARETQYF.